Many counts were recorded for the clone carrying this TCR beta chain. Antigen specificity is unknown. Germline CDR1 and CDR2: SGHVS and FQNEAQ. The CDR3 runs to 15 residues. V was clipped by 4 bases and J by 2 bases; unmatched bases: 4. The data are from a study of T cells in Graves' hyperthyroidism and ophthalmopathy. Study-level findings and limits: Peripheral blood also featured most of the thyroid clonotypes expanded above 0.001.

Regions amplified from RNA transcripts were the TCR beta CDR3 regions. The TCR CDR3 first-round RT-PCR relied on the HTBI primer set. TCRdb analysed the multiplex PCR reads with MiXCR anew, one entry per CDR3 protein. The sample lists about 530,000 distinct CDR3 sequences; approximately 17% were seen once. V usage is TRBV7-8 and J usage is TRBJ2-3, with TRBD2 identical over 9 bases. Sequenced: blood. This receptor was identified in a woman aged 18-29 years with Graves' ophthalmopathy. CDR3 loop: CASSSEREDTDTQYF. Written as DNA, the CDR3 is TGTGCCAGCAGCTCCGAGCGGGAGGACACAGATACGCAGTATTTT. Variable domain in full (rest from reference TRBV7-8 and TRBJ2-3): GAGVSQSPRYKVAKRGQDVALRCDPISGHVSLFWYQQALGQGPEFLTYFQNEAQLDKSGLPSDRFFAERPEGSVSTLKIQRTQQEDSAVYLCASSSEREDTDTQYFGPGTRLTVL.